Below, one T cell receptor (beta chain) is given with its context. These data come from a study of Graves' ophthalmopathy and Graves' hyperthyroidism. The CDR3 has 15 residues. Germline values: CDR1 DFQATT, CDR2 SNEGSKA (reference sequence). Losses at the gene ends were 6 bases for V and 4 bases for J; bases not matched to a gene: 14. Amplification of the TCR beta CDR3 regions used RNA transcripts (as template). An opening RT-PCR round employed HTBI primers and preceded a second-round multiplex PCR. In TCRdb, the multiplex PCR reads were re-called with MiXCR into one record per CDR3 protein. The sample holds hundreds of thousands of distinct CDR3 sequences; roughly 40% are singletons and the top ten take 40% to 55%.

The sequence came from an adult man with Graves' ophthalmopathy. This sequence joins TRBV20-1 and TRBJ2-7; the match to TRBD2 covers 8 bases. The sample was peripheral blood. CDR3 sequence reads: CSADRPGLVRYEQYF. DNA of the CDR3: TGCAGTGCAGACAGACCGGGACTAGTCCGGTACGAGCAGTACTTC.